Presented here are 26 T cell receptor beta chains from one specimen sequenced in a study of cytomegalovirus exposure and HLA in healthy donors. Use of 60 Vbeta and 13 Jbeta primers characterized the PCR. Repertoires were generated with immunoSEQ multiplex PCR, while TCRdb's copy carries only in-frame clones and drops some. The sample shows 150,000 to 200,000 clones, roughly 75% of them seen only once. Sequences were obtained from PBMCs. The source of these receptors is a male donor in good health and CMV-seronegative.

This chain links TRBV7-3 with TRBJ1-1, with D unresolved. CDR1 and CDR2 from the germline V gene are SGHTA and FQGTGA. The V gene lost 4 bases and the J gene lost 5 bases, with 14 bases spanning the gap. This CDR3 contains 14 residues. The DNA for the CDR3 is TGTGCCAGCAGCTCCGAGGGAATGGGTACTGAAGCTTTCTTT. It codes for CASSSEGMGTEAFF.

The chain uses TRBV7-9 and TRBJ2-2; weak D call: TRBD2 (6 bases). The length of the CDR3 is 16 residues. CDR1 is SEHNR and CDR2 is FQNEAQ in the germline V gene (reference sequence). With 5 bases removed from V and 0 bases from J, the gap between germline ends came to 13 bases. The CDR3 coding sequence is TGTGCCAGCAGCCCTGCGGGACGGGCGAACACCGGGGAGCTGTTTTTT. This codes for CASSPAGRANTGELFF.

The V gene is TRBV27, the J gene TRBJ1-2; 9 positions match TRBD1. V was clipped by 6 bases and J by 6 bases; unmatched bases: 11. Germline assignment: CDR1 MNHEY and CDR2 SMNVEV (reference sequence). This CDR3 is built from 15 residues. The CDR3 sequence: CASSITPGQGNGYTF. DNA for the CDR3: TGTGCCAGCAGCATCACCCCGGGACAGGGTAATGGCTACACCTTC.

This clone was seen only a few times. The chain combines TRBV28 with TRBJ2-2; D possibly corresponds to TRBD2 (5 bases). The germline CDR1 and CDR2 sequences are MDHEN and SYDVKM. CDR3 length: 13 amino acids. V was pared by 11 bases and J by 3 bases, with 13 bases between. DNA for the CDR3: TGTGCCGCCGGTACTAGTCACACCGGGGAGCTGTTTTTT. It encodes CAAGTSHTGELFF.

The chain is built from TRBV6-5 and TRBJ2-7; TRBD2 matches 8 bases. Germline V lookup: CDR1 MNHEY, CDR2 SVGAGI. The CDR3 consists of 14 residues. Trimming cost V 5 bases and J 6 bases; bases outside gene matches: 9. CDR3 bases: TGTGCCAGCAGTGACCGCCAGCGGGGGTTCGAGCAGTACTTC. Its protein product is CASSDRQRGFEQYF.

The V call is TRBV4-2, the J call TRBJ2-7; the D gene is possibly TRBD2 (6 bases). Germline-derived CDR1 and CDR2 are LGHNA and YNFKEQ. Trimming removed 1 base at V and 3 bases at J, with 13 bases between. The CDR3 extends over 15 amino acids. This CDR3 is CASSQVVNSGYEQYF. CDR3 in DNA: TGTGCCAGCAGCCAAGTCGTTAATAGCGGCTACGAGCAGTACTTC.

This chain joins TRBV30 and TRBJ2-7; D ambiguous. Between the trimmed V and J ends, which lost 1 base and 0 bases, there was a span of 10 bases. There are 14 residues in the CDR3. Germline assignment: CDR1 GTSNPN and CDR2 SVGIG (reference sequence). CDR3 in DNA: TGTGCCTGGAGTGGGCAGGCCCCCTCCTACGAGCAGTACTTC. This sequence encodes CAWSGQAPSYEQYF.

V and J are TRBV27 and TRBJ2-7; TRBD2 agrees at 8 bases. The J segment lost 0 bases and the V segment lost 2 bases, leaving 15 bases of the junction unmatched. This CDR3 is built from 19 residues. Germline V gene sequence: CDR1 MNHEY, CDR2 SMNVEV (reference sequence). The CDR3 coding sequence is TGTGCCAGCAGTTTAACGGTTCTTGCGGCGGGAGGCACCTCCTACGAGCAGTACTTC. This encodes CASSLTVLAAGGTSYEQYF.

The rearrangement joins TRBV6-5 to TRBJ2-7, with TRBD2 as a possible D gene (5 bases). Trimming removed 6 bases at V and 7 bases at J, with 19 bases between. The CDR3 totals 14 residues. In germline, CDR1 is MNHEY, CDR2 SVGAGI. CDR3 protein: CASSLAGRSGEQYF. The CDR3 DNA reads as TGTGCCAGCAGCCTGGCGGGCCGATCGGGGGAGCAGTACTTC.

This sequence joins TRBV18 and TRBJ1-5, with D maybe TRBD1 (6 bases). The CDR3 spans 14 residues. Trimming left V 4 bases short and J 5 bases short, with 12 bases between. The V gene's germline CDR1 is KGHSH and CDR2 LQKENI. CDR3 sequence (DNA): TGTGCCAGCTCACTCCGACAGGCCGATCAGCCCCAGCATTTT. Translation: CASSLRQADQPQHF.

The rearrangement links TRBV6-5 to TRBJ1-1, with unresolved D. Germline CDR1 MNHEY, CDR2 SVGAGI. V lost 0 bases and J 0 bases, leaving 8 bases between the germline ends. There are 15 residues in the CDR3. This CDR3 reads CASSYSHLMNTEAFF. CDR3 in DNA: TGTGCCAGCAGTTACTCGCATCTAATGAACACTGAAGCTTTCTTT.

The rearrangement links TRBV15 to TRBJ2-3; the match to TRBD2 covers 7 bases. After removal of 3 bases from V and 1 base from J, the junction contained 4 bases not matched to a gene. CDR1 is LNHNV, CDR2 YYDKDF, per germline (reference sequence). CDR3 length: 15 amino acids. CDR3 coding DNA: TGTGCCACCAGCAGCTCCCGGGGGGGCACAGATACGCAGTATTTT. This codes for CATSSSRGGTDTQYF.

This chain connects TRBV7-9 to TRBJ2-3; 7 nucleotides align to TRBD1. From germline, CDR1 is SEHNR and CDR2 FQNEAQ (reference sequence). V was pared by 5 bases and J by 2 bases, with 4 bases of the junction left unmatched. This CDR3 spans 14 amino acids. The CDR3: CASSGTALTDTQYF. CDR3 coding DNA: TGTGCCAGCAGCGGGACAGCCCTCACAGATACGCAGTATTTT. The whole variable domain, filled in from reference TRBV7-9 and TRBJ2-3, reads DTGVSQNPRHKITKRGQNVTFRCDPISEHNRLYWYRQTLGQGPEFLTYFQNEAQLEKSRLLSDRFSAERPKGSFSTLEIQRTEQGDSAMYLCASSGTALTDTQYFGPGTRLTVL.

The rearrangement links TRBV7-9 to TRBJ2-1; 8 positions agree with TRBD2. Germline V gene data show CDR1 as SEHNR and CDR2 as FQNEAQ (reference sequence). The trim removed 10 bases at V and 4 bases at J, leaving 9 bases unmatched. CDR3 length: 14 amino acids. The CDR3 loop is CAITLAEQYNEQFF. CDR3 nucleotide sequence: TGTGCCATCACACTAGCGGAACAATACAATGAGCAGTTCTTC.

The chain employs TRBV2 and TRBJ1-2; TRBD1 is a possible D gene (5 bases). With 5 bases removed from V and 7 bases from J, the gap between germline ends came to 14 bases. Germline loops: CDR1 SNHLY, CDR2 FYNNEI. The CDR3 is 13 amino acids. This CDR3 is CASSTGLGGGYTF. The CDR3 DNA is TGTGCCAGCAGTACGGGACTTGGAGGTGGCTACACCTTC.

This clone has a handful of counts. This specimen includes other DNA sequences encoding the same CDR3. The V call is TRBV7-2, the J call TRBJ1-5; D is uncertain. V gave up 1 base and J gave up 2 bases, with 6 bases separating them. CDR1 and CDR2 (germline): SGHTA, FQGNSA. The CDR3 has 14 amino acids. The CDR3 spells CASSLVGGNQPQHF. CDR3 DNA: TGTGCCAGCAGCTTAGTGGGCGGCAATCAGCCCCAGCATTTT.

The chain joins TRBV7-6 to TRBJ1-5; D ambiguous. This CDR3 comprises 14 residues. Per germline, CDR1 SGHVS and CDR2 FNYEAQ. Trimming shortened V by 5 bases and J by 3 bases, and 11 bases separated the two germline ends. CDR3 nucleotide sequence: TGTGCCAGCAGCCCTGGGTTAGCCAATCAGCCCCAGCATTTT. Protein sequence: CASSPGLANQPQHF.

The chain employs TRBV28 and TRBJ1-3; D might be TRBD1 (6 bases). The CDR3 extends over 16 amino acids. Trimming removed 6 bases from V and 2 bases from J, with 17 bases in between. The germline CDR1 and CDR2 sequences are MDHEN and SYDVKM. The CDR3 protein is CASRSWGGAPGNTIYF. CDR3 DNA: TGTGCCAGCAGATCATGGGGGGGCGCCCCTGGAAACACCATATATTTT.

This clone was detected only once. This chain uses TRBV25-1 with TRBJ2-4, with D maybe TRBD1 (5 bases). This CDR3 contains 14 residues. The V and J ends lost 2 bases and 1 base respectively, with 6 bases between them. The germline V gene has CDR1 MGHDK and CDR2 SYGVNS. CDR3: CASSEQGAKNIQYF. The CDR3 region has the DNA TGTGCCAGCAGTGAACAGGGTGCCAAAAACATTCAGTACTTC.

The chain links TRBV5-4 to TRBJ1-1; TRBD1 matches at 7 bases. V was pared by 4 bases and J by 1 base, with 1 base of the junction left unmatched. Germline CDR1 is SGHNT and CDR2 is YYREEE (reference sequence). This CDR3 has 13 amino acids. The CDR3 loop reads CASSRTGNTEAFF. The CDR3 DNA follows: TGTGCCAGCAGCCGGACAGGGAACACTGAAGCTTTCTTT.

The rearrangement joins TRBV6-1 to TRBJ2-7; a possible D gene is TRBD2 (6 bases). Between the trimmed V and J ends, which lost 8 bases and 3 bases, there was a span of 11 bases. The CDR3 consists of 12 residues. Per germline, CDR1 MNHNS and CDR2 SASEGT. The CDR3 sequence: CASAGQLYEQYF. DNA for the CDR3: TGTGCCAGCGCGGGGCAGCTCTACGAGCAGTACTTC.

The rearrangement links TRBV6-6 to TRBJ2-7; 8 bases agree with TRBD1. The CDR3 is made up of 16 amino acids. Trimming at V came to 5 bases and at J to 5 bases, leaving 14 bases not matched to a gene. Per the germline V gene, CDR1 is MNHNY and CDR2 is SVGAGI (reference sequence). The CDR3 spells CASSPTRDRLRDEQYF. The CDR3 bases are TGTGCCAGCAGTCCAACCCGGGACAGGCTTAGGGACGAGCAGTACTTC.

The rearrangement joins TRBV6-4 to TRBJ2-1; 8 nucleotides match TRBD2. The J segment lost 6 bases and the V segment lost 2 bases, leaving 9 bases of the junction unmatched. Germline loops: CDR1 MRHNA, CDR2 SNTAGT. The CDR3 has 16 residues. CDR3 sequence (DNA): TGTGCCAGCAGTGACGCGGGTAGCGGGACGATCAATGAGCAGTTCTTC. It encodes CASSDAGSGTINEQFF.

The chain has TRBV30 and TRBJ1-2; tentative D call: TRBD1 (6 bases). The CDR3 is 15 amino acids. In germline, CDR1 is GTSNPN, CDR2 SVGIG (reference sequence). Trimming removed 5 bases at V and 2 bases at J, with 18 bases between. CDR3 coding DNA: TGTGCCTGGTGCCCGCAACAGGGATTGAACTATGGCTACACCTTC. Translation gives CAWCPQQGLNYGYTF. Drawing the rest from reference TRBV30 and TRBJ1-2, the complete variable domain is SQTIHQWPATLVQPVGSPLSLECTVEGTSNPNLYWYRQAAGRGLQLLFYSVGIGQISSEVPQNLSASRPQDRQFILSSKKLLLSDSGFYLCAWCPQQGLNYGYTFGSGTRLTVV.

This sequence joins TRBV18 and TRBJ2-2; unclear D gene. The germline CDR1 and CDR2 sequences are KGHSH and LQKENI. The germline V and J ends were trimmed by 3 bases and 6 bases, with 8 bases remaining between them. The CDR3 contains 13 residues. The CDR3 DNA is TGTGCCAGCTCACCCCGTACAGCCGGGGAGCTGTTTTTT. Its translation is CASSPRTAGELFF.

The J gene is TRBJ2-7, the V gene TRBV19; 8 positions agree with TRBD2. V was pared by 5 bases and J by 3 bases, with 3 bases of the junction left unmatched. Germline CDR1 LNHDA, CDR2 SQIVND (reference sequence). The length of the CDR3 is 13 residues. CDR3 residues: CASSSGTSYEQYF. The DNA of the CDR3 is TGTGCCAGTAGTTCCGGGACTAGCTACGAGCAGTACTTC.